These 21 T cell receptor beta chains were sequenced from one sample in a study of cytotoxic CD8 clonotypes in ibrutinib-treated CLL. Libraries were prepared by immunoSEQ multiplex PCR; TCRdb keeps only in-frame clonotypes and omits some of them. The table lists some 350,000 clones, about 61% of them singletons, with roughly 6.8% in the top ten. The specimen was PBMCs, collected after 36 months of ibrutinib treatment. Receptor source: a human donor with chronic lymphocytic leukemia.

The chain uses TRBV7-9 and TRBJ1-1; 10 bases agree with TRBD1. Trimming took 0 bases from V and 5 from J; bases not matched to a gene: 3. CDR3 length equals 15 residues. Per germline, CDR1 SEHNR and CDR2 FQNEAQ (reference sequence). This CDR3 reads CASSLARQGATEAFF. CDR3 DNA: TGTGCCAGCAGCTTAGCACGACAGGGGGCGACTGAAGCTTTCTTT.

The chain links TRBV5-1 to TRBJ1-6; tentative D call: TRBD1 (5 bases). Trimming shortened V by 4 bases and J by 8 bases, and 19 bases separated the two germline ends. The CDR3 loop spans 16 amino acids. Germline V lookup: CDR1 SGHRS, CDR2 YFSETQ. CDR3 region: CASSLYQGGVDSPLHF. CDR3 DNA: TGCGCCAGCAGCCTCTACCAGGGAGGTGTCGATTCACCCCTCCACTTT.

This chain connects TRBV5-4 to TRBJ1-2, with TRBD1 identical over 8 bases. Trimming cost V 5 bases and J 8 bases; bases outside gene matches: 5. The germline gives CDR1 SGHNT, CDR2 YYREEE (reference sequence). This CDR3 spans 12 amino acids. The CDR3 region has the DNA TGTGCCAGCAGGCCTGGACAGGGCGGCTACACCTTC. This codes for CASRPGQGGYTF.

The chain links TRBV21-1 to TRBJ1-1. TRBV21-1 is reported as a pseudogene. This CDR3 is 15 amino acids long. As DNA, the CDR3 is TGTGCCAGCAGTTTCCTCGGGGAGGGGACCACTGAAGCTTTCTTT. It translates to CASSFLGEGTTEAFF.

The table lists this clone with a count of one. The gene calls are TRBV5-6 and TRBJ1-6; weak D call: TRBD1 (6 bases). Trimming took off 4 bases at V and 13 bases at J, with 21 bases between the two ends. The CDR3 has 15 amino acids. Looked up from germline, CDR1 is SGHDT and CDR2 is YYEEEE. The CDR3 region has the DNA TGTGCCAGCAGCCCGGGCCCAGACCCGGGGGCGCCCCTCCACTTT. Protein product: CASSPGPDPGAPLHF.

The J gene is TRBJ2-3, the V gene TRBV5-1; D unclear. Trimming took 0 bases from V and 1 from J, leaving 9 bases between them. CDR3 length equals 15 residues. Per germline, CDR1 SGHRS and CDR2 YFSETQ. The CDR3 here is CASSLVGTRTDTQYF. The CDR3, as DNA: TGCGCCAGCAGCTTGGTCGGAACTCGCACAGATACGCAGTATTTT. Complete variable domain (other parts from reference TRBV5-1 and TRBJ2-3): KAGVTQTPRYLIKTRGQQVTLSCSPISGHRSVSWYQQTPGQGLQFLFEYFSETQRNKGNFPGRFSGRQFSNSRSEMNVSTLELGDSALYLCASSLVGTRTDTQYFGPGTRLTVL.

The genes are TRBV5-6 and TRBJ2-5; a possible D gene is TRBD2 (7 bases). CDR1 SGHDT and CDR2 YYEEEE come from the germline V gene. This CDR3 has 16 amino acids. Trimming removed 3 bases from V and 7 bases from J, with 22 bases in between. The CDR3 region has the DNA TGTGCCAGCAGCTCAGGCCGGGGGGCCCCGGTCGGGACCCAGTACTTC. This encodes CASSSGRGAPVGTQYF.

The V and J genes are TRBV1 and TRBJ1-5. TRBV1 is a listed pseudogene. The CDR3 is 15 amino acids. The CDR3 reads CTSSRRGRGNQPQHF. CDR3 nucleotides: TGCACCAGCAGCCGGAGGGGCCGGGGGAATCAGCCCCAGCATTTT.

This clone was picked up a small number of times. This rearrangement joins TRBV27 to TRBJ2-4; D tentatively reads TRBD1 or TRBD2 (5 bases each). Per the germline V gene, CDR1 is MNHEY and CDR2 is SMNVEV (reference sequence). CDR3 size: 11 residues. V lost 4 bases and J 9 bases, leaving 7 bases between the germline ends. The CDR3, as DNA: TGTGCCAGCAGTTGGGGGACCATTCAGTACTTC. This sequence encodes CASSWGTIQYF.

This sequence joins TRBV7-8 and TRBJ2-5, with TRBD2 identical over 12 bases. V lost 6 bases, J lost 4 bases, and 9 bases stayed unmatched. The CDR3 consists of 16 residues. CDR1 is SGHVS, CDR2 FQNEAQ, per germline. The DNA for the CDR3 is TGTGCCAGCAGAAAAATCGGACTAGCGGGAAGAGAGACCCAGTACTTC. It is translated as CASRKIGLAGRETQYF. Together with reference TRBV7-8 and TRBJ2-5, the CDR3 gives the full variable domain: GAGVSQSPRYKVAKRGQDVALRCDPISGHVSLFWYQQALGQGPEFLTYFQNEAQLDKSGLPSDRFFAERPEGSVSTLKIQRTQQEDSAVYLCASRKIGLAGRETQYFGPGTRLLVL.

This sequence joins TRBV19 and TRBJ2-7; D gene unclear. V was pared by 9 bases and J by 3 bases, with 15 bases between. The germline V gene encodes CDR1 LNHDA and CDR2 SQIVND (reference sequence). This CDR3 has 13 amino acids. DNA of the CDR3: TGTGCCAGCCGAGATACGCTTGACTACGAGCAGTACTTC. Its translation is CASRDTLDYEQYF.

V usage is TRBV28 and J usage is TRBJ2-7, with D possibly TRBD1 on 6 matching bases. Germline V lookup: CDR1 MDHEN, CDR2 SYDVKM. V was pared by 4 bases and J by 2 bases, with 9 bases between. CDR3 length equals 13 residues. CDR3 protein: CASSSGQTYEQYF. CDR3 nucleotides: TGTGCCAGCAGTTCGGGACAAACCTACGAGCAGTACTTC.

The chain recombines TRBV29-1 with TRBJ1-2; 7 bases agree with TRBD1. CDR1 is SQVTM and CDR2 is ANQGSEA in the germline V gene. V was pared by 3 bases and J by 0 bases, with 4 bases of the junction left unmatched. The CDR3 is 14 amino acids. The CDR3 loop reads CSVDFRGPNYGYTF. The CDR3 coding sequence is TGCAGCGTTGATTTTAGGGGGCCTAACTATGGCTACACCTTC.

The V gene is TRBV11-2, the J gene TRBJ1-3; TRBD1 is a possible D gene (6 bases). The CDR3 sequence is 16 residues long. Germline CDR1 is SGHAT and CDR2 is FQNNGV. Trimming cost V 6 bases and J 0 bases, with 15 bases left between them. CDR3 protein: CASSPDSASSGNTIYF. In DNA form, the CDR3 reads TGTGCCAGCAGTCCGGACAGTGCTTCCTCTGGAAACACCATATATTTT.

This clone has just a few counts. CDR3 amino acids: CATSHRNQPQHF. Here the CDR3 DNA reads TGTGCCACCTCACACCGCAATCAGCCCCAGCATTTT. This sequence joins TRBV19 and TRBJ1-5, with no clear D. The CDR3 covers 12 residues. Trimming stripped 10 bases from V and 2 bases from J, with 9 bases between. Germline values: CDR1 LNHDA, CDR2 SQIVND (reference sequence).

The chain links TRBV27 to TRBJ2-6; 7 bases map to TRBD1. V lost 2 bases to trimming and J lost 0 bases; unmatched junction nucleotides: 4. CDR1 and CDR2 (germline): MNHEY, SMNVEV (reference sequence). The CDR3 length is 17 residues. The DNA for the CDR3 is TGTGCCAGCAGTTTAAGGACAGGAATCTCTGGGGCCAACGTCCTGACTTTC. Translation gives CASSLRTGISGANVLTF.

The chain has TRBV5-1 and TRBJ2-7, with TRBD1 matching over 8 bases. Germline CDR1 reads SGHRS; CDR2 reads YFSETQ. The CDR3 is 13 residues long. Germline trimming cut 4 bases from V and 5 bases from J; bases unmatched to any gene: 5. CDR3 sequence (DNA): TGCGCCAGCAGCCCGGAGACAGGGGACGAGCAGTACTTC. It yields the protein CASSPETGDEQYF.

This sequence joins TRBV29-1 and TRBJ2-3; TRBD2 aligns across 7 bases. Germline lookup yields CDR1 SQVTM and CDR2 ANQGSEA. This CDR3 has 16 residues. Trimming took 0 bases from V and 0 from J; bases not matched to a gene: 6. The DNA for the CDR3 is TGCAGCGTTGAAGAATGGGGTAGCGGGAGCACAGATACGCAGTATTTT. It specifies CSVEEWGSGSTDTQYF.

This clone was recorded a few times. The chain links TRBV29-1 to TRBJ2-7; D possibly corresponds to TRBD2 (6 bases). CDR3 length: 12 residues. V lost 6 bases and J lost 7, with 16 bases in between. The germline gives CDR1 SQVTM, CDR2 ANQGSEA. CDR3 region: CSVRDGTGEQYF. As DNA, the CDR3 is TGCAGCGTGAGGGACGGGACTGGGGAGCAGTACTTC.

The J gene is TRBJ1-1, the V gene TRBV11-2, with D unclear. The germline V and J ends were trimmed by 3 bases and 3 bases, with 11 bases remaining between them. Germline values: CDR1 SGHAT, CDR2 FQNNGV. This CDR3 comprises 14 residues. CDR3 sequence reads: CASSFRAGHTEAFF. CDR3 nucleotides: TGTGCCAGCAGCTTCCGGGCAGGCCACACTGAAGCTTTCTTT.

This clone was counted once. The rearrangement uses TRBV5-8 and TRBJ1-2; no clear D. Trimming stripped 0 bases from V and 6 bases from J, with 15 bases between. This CDR3 region has 15 residues. CDR1 is SGHTS and CDR2 is YDEGEE in the germline V gene. CDR3 protein: CASSLVAAEGNGYTF. CDR3 nucleotides: TGTGCCAGCAGCTTGGTGGCAGCCGAGGGCAATGGCTACACCTTC.